Sequencing of this TCR beta chain was carried out in a study of cytomegalovirus exposure and HLA in healthy donors. With respect to this clone: Antigen specificity is unknown.

It was with 60 Vbeta and 13 Jbeta primers that the PCR ran. TCRdb keeps only in-frame clones here, not all; method: immunoSEQ multiplex PCR. The sample contains some 150,000 clones, around 10% of which appear only once. Germline V gene data show CDR1 as MDHEN and CDR2 as SYDVKM. V was clipped by 6 bases and J by 1 base; unmatched bases: 10. The CDR3 contains 16 residues. Donors in the study were healthy people who gave bone marrow. General observations from the study: Accounts indicate the classifier identified cytomegalovirus status with strong specificity and sensitivity. Some V segments, including TRBV6-2 and TRBV6-3, were excluded as indistinguishable.

The origin of this receptor is a male donor in good health and CMV-seronegative. Input material: PBMCs. The V and J genes are TRBV28 and TRBJ2-7; 9 bases are a match to TRBD1. The DNA for the CDR3 is TGTGCCAGCAGACCCTACAGGGGGCTTTGGTCCTACGAGCAGTACTTC. Translation: CASRPYRGLWSYEQYF.